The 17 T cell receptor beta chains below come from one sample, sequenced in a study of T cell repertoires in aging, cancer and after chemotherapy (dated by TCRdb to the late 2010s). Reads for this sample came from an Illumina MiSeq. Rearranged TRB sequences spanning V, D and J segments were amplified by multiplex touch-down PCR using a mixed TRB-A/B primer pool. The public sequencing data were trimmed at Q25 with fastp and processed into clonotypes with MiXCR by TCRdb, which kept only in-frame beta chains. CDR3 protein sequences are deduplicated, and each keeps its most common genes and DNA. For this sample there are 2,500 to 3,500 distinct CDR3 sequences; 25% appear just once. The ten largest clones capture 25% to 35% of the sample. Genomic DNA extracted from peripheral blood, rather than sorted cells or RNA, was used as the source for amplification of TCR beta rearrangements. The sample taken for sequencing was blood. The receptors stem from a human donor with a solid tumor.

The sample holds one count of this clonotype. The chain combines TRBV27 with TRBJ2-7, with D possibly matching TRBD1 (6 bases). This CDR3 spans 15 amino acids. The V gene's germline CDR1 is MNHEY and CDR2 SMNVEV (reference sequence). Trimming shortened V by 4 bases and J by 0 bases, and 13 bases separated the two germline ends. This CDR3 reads CASSSLGTNSYEQYF. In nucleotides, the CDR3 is TGTGCCAGCAGTTCCCTCGGGACAAACTCCTACGAGCAGTACTTC.

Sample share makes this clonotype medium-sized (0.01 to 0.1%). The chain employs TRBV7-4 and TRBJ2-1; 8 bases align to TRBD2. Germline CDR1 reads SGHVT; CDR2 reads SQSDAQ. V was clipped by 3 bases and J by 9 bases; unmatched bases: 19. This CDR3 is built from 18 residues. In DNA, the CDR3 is TGTGCCAGCAGCTTGGACCTAGGTCGCGGGCGGGCGGGGGGTGAGCAGTTCTTC. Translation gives CASSLDLGRGRAGGEQFF.

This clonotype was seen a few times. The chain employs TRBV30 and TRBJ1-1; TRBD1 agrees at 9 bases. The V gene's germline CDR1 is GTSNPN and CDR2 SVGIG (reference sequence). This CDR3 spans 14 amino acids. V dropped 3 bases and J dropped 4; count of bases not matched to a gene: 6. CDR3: CAWRDRGRGTEAFF. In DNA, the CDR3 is TGTGCCTGGAGGGACAGGGGAAGAGGCACTGAAGCTTTCTTT. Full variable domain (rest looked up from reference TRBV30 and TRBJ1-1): SQTIHQWPATLVQPVGSPLSLECTVEGTSNPNLYWYRQAAGRGLQLLFYSVGIGQISSEVPQNLSASRPQDRQFILSSKKLLLSDSGFYLCAWRDRGRGTEAFFGQGTRLTVV.

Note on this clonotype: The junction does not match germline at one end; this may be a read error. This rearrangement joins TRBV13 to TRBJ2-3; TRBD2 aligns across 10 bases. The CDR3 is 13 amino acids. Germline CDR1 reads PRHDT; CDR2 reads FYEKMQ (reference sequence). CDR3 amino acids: CANSSSGGDTQYF. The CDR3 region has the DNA TGTGCCAACAGCTCTAGCGGGGGCGATACGCAGTATTTT.

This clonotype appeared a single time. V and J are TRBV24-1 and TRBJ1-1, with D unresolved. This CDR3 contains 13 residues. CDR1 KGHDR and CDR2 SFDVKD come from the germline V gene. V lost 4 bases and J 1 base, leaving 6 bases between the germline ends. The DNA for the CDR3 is TGTGCCACCAGTGAAGGGTCGAACACTGAAGCTTTCTTT. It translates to CATSEGSNTEAFF.

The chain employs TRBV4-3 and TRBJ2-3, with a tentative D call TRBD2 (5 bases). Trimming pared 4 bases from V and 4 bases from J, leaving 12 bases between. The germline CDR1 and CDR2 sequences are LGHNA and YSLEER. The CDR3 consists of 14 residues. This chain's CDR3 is CASSLWRSADTQYF. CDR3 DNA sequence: TGCGCCAGCAGCCTTTGGAGGTCGGCAGATACGCAGTATTTT.

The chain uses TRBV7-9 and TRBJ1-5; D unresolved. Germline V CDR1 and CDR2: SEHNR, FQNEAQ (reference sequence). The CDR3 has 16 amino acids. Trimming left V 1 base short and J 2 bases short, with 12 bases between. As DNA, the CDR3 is TGTGCCAGCAGCTTAGGGGTTGGACTTGGCAATCAGCCCCAGCATTTT. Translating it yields CASSLGVGLGNQPQHF.

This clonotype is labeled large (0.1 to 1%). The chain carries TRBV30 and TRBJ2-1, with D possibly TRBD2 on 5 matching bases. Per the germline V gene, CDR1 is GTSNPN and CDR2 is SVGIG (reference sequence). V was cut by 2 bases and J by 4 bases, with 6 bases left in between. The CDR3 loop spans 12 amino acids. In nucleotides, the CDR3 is TGTGCCTGGAGTTCGGGGTACAATGAGCAGTTCTTC. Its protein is CAWSSGYNEQFF.

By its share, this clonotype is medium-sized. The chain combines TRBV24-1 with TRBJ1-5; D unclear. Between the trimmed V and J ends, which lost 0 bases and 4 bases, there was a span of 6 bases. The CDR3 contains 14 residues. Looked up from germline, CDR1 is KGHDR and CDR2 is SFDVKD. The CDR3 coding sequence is TGTGCCACCAGTGATTTGAGCATTAATCAGCCCCAGCATTTT. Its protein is CATSDLSINQPQHF.

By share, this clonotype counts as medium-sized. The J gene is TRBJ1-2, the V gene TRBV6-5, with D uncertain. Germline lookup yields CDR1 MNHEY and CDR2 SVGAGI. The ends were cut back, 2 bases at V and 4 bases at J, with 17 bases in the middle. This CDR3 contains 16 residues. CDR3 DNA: TGTGCCAGCAGTTACCTCCAGGAGGCGCGAGGCTATGGCTACACCTTC. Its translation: CASSYLQEARGYGYTF.

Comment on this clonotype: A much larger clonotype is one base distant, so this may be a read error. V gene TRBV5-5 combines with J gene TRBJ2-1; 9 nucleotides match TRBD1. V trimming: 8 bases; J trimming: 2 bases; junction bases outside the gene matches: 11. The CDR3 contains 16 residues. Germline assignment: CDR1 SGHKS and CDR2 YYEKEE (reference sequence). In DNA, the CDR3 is TGTGCCAGGAGCGATTCCCGGGACAGGGCCTACAATGAGCAGTTCTTC. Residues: CARSDSRDRAYNEQFF. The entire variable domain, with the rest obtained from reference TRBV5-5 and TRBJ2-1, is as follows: DAGVTQSPTHLIKTRGQQVTLRCSPISGHKSVSWYQQVLGQGPQFIFQYYEKEERGRGNFPDRFSARQFPNYSSELNVNALLLGDSALYLCARSDSRDRAYNEQFFGPGTRLTVL.

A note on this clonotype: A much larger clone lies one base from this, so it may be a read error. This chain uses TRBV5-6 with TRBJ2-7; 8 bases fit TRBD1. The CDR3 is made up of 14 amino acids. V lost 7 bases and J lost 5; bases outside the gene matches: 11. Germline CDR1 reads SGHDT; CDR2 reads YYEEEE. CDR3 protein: CASASNRGSHEQYF. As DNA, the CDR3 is TGTGCCAGCGCTTCGAACAGGGGGTCCCACGAGCAGTACTTC.

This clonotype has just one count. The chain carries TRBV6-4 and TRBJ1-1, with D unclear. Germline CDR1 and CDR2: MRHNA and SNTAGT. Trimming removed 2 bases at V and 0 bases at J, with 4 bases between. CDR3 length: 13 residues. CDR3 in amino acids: CASSDRVNTEAFF. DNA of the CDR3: TGTGCCAGCAGTGACAGGGTGAACACTGAAGCTTTCTTT.

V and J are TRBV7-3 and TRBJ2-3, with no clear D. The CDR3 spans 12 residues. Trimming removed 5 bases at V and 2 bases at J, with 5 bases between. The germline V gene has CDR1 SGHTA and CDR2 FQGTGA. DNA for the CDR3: TGTGCCAGCAGCCCGAACACAGATACGCAGTATTTT. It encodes CASSPNTDTQYF.

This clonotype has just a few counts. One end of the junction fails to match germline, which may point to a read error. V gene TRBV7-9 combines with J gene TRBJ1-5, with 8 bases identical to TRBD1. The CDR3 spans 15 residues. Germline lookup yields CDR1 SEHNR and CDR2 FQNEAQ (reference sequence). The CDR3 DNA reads TGCGCCAGCAGCCAGACAGGGGATAGGGGTCAGCCCCAGCATTTT. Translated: CASSQTGDRGQPQHF.

The CDR3 nucleotides are TGTGCCAGTAGTATCTATGGCCATAATTCACCCCTCCACTTT. It encodes CASSIYGHNSPLHF. The V call is TRBV19, the J call TRBJ1-6; the D is unclear. The CDR3 loop spans 14 amino acids. Germline V CDR1 and CDR2: LNHDA, SQIVND (reference sequence). Trimming shortened V by 3 bases and J by 5 bases, and 8 bases separated the two germline ends.

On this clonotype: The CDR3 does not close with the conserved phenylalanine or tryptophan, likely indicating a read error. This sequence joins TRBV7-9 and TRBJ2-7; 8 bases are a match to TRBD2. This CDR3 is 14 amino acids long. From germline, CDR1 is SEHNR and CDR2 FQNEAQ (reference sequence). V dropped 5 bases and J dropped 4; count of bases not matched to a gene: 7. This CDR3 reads CASSRQEREYEQYS. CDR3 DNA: TGTGCCAGCAGCCGCCAGGAGCGGGAGTACGAGCAGTACTCC.